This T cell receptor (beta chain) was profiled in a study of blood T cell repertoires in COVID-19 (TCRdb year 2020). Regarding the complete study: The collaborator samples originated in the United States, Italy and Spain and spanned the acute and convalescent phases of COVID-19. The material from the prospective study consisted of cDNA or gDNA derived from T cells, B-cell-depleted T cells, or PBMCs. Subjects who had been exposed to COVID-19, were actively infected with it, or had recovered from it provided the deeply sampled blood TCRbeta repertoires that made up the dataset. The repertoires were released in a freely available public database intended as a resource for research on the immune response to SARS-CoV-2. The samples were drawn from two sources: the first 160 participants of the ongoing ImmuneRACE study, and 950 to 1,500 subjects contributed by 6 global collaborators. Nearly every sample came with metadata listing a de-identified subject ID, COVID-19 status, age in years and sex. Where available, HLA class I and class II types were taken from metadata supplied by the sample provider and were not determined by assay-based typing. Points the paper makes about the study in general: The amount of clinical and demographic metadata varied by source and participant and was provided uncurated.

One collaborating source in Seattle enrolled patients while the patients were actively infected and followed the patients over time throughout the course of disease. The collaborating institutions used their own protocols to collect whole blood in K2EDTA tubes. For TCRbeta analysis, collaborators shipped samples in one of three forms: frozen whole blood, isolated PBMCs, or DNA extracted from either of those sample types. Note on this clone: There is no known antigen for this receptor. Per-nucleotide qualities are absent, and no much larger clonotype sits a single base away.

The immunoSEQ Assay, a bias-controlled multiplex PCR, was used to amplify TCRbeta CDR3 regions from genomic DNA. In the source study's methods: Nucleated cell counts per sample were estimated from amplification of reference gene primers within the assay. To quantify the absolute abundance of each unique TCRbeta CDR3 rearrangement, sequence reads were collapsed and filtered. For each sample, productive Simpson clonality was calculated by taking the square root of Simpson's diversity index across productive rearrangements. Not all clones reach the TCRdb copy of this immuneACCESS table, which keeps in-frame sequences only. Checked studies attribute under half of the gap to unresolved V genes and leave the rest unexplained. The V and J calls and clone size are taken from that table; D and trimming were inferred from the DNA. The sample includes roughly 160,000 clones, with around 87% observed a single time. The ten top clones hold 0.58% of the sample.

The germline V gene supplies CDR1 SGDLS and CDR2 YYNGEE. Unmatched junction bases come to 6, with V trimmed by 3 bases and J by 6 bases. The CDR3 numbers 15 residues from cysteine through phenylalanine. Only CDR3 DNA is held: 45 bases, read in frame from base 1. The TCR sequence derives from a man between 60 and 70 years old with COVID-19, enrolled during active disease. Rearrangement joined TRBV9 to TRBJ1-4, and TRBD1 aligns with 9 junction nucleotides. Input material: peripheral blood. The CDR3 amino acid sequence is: CASSETGQGYEKLFF. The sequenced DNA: TGTGCCAGCAGCGAAACGGGACAGGGTTATGAAAAACTGTTTTTT.